Following are 11 T cell receptor beta chains from one sample sequenced in a study of blood T cell repertoires in COVID-19. TCRdb's copy holds only in-frame clones and misses some; the assay was immunoSEQ multiplex PCR. The data contain roughly 150,000 clones, 70% to 90% of them seen just once; the ten biggest clones take up about 2.5%. The material sequenced was peripheral blood. The receptors were gathered from a woman over 75 with COVID-19, enrolled during active disease.

The J gene is TRBJ2-7, the V gene TRBV6-5; 9 bases align to TRBD1. J gave up 2 bases and V 6 bases, and 8 bases lay outside the gene matches. The CDR3 is 15 amino acids. Germline V gives CDR1 MNHEY, CDR2 SVGAGI. In DNA, the CDR3 is TGTGCCAGCAGCCTGGTACGGACAGGGGCCTACGAGCAGTACTTC. Residues: CASSLVRTGAYEQYF.

V is TRBV10-3 and J is TRBJ2-1, with 10 nucleotides matching TRBD2. Germline trimming cut 7 bases from V and 3 bases from J; bases unmatched to any gene: 9. The germline CDR1 and CDR2 sequences are ENHRY and SYGVKD. The CDR3 runs 16 residues. The CDR3 coding sequence is TGTGCCATCACCGGGAAGCGGGAGGGACTCTACAATGAGCAGTTCTTC. Encoded protein: CAITGKREGLYNEQFF.

V gene TRBV6-2 or TRBV6-3 combines with J gene TRBJ2-1; no reliable D call. Germline V gives CDR1 MNHEY, CDR2 SVGEGT. Trimming took off 0 bases at V and 9 bases at J, with 6 bases between the two ends. The CDR3 runs to 12 residues. The CDR3: CASSYSTGEQFF. The CDR3 nucleotides are TGTGCCAGCAGTTACTCTACCGGTGAGCAGTTCTTC.

The chain is built from TRBV7-3 and TRBJ2-3; maybe TRBD2 (5 bases). The CDR3 covers 15 residues. Germline CDR1 and CDR2: SGHTA and FQGTGA. The V end lost 5 bases, the J end lost 2 bases, and 14 bases lay between the germline ends. CDR3 nucleotides: TGTGCCAGCAGCCTGGGCGGACTTTACACAGATACGCAGTATTTT. Translated: CASSLGGLYTDTQYF.

The rearrangement joins TRBV5-4 to TRBJ2-2; TRBD1 matches at 7 bases. This CDR3 is built from 15 residues. Per the germline V gene, CDR1 is SGHNT and CDR2 is YYREEE (reference sequence). After removal of 0 bases from V and 6 bases from J, the junction contained 5 bases not matched to a gene. The chain's CDR3 is CASSLADRVAGELFF. CDR3 sequence (DNA): TGTGCCAGCAGCTTGGCCGACAGGGTCGCCGGGGAGCTGTTTTTT.

The CDR3 bases are TGTGCCAGTAGTATAGCACCGGTTACCTACGAGCAGTACTTC. Translated: CASSIAPVTYEQYF. The gene calls are TRBV19 and TRBJ2-7; unclear D gene. V shed 1 base and J shed 2 bases, with 9 bases lying between them. Looked up from germline, CDR1 is LNHDA and CDR2 is SQIVND (reference sequence). The CDR3 length is 14 residues.

V usage is TRBV4-2 and J usage is TRBJ1-5; D ambiguous. The germline V gene has CDR1 LGHNA and CDR2 YNFKEQ. The CDR3 is 15 residues long. V dropped 1 base and J dropped 4 bases, with 11 bases sitting between them. CDR3 sequence (DNA): TGTGCCAGCAGCCAAGTTGAACAGCCAAATCAGCCCCAGCATTTT. This gives the protein CASSQVEQPNQPQHF.

The chain is built from TRBV3-1 (or the pseudogene TRBV3-2) and TRBJ2-1; D call uncertain. V was shortened by 0 bases and J by 10 bases, with 4 bases between the two germline ends. Germline V CDR1 and CDR2: LGHDT, YNNKEL (reference sequence). The CDR3 has 11 residues. In DNA form, the CDR3 reads TGTGCCAGCAGCCAAGATAGAGAGCAGTTCTTC. Encoded protein: CASSQDREQFF.

The CDR3 loop reads CASSILPGTGTYEQYF. CDR3 bases: TGTGCCAGTAGTATCCTCCCAGGGACAGGGACCTACGAGCAGTACTTC. V gene TRBV19 combines with J gene TRBJ2-7, with 9 bases that match TRBD1. V trimming: 3 bases; J trimming: 2 bases; junction bases outside the gene matches: 8. This CDR3 contains 16 residues. Germline CDR1 LNHDA, CDR2 SQIVND (reference sequence).

The CDR3 here is CASSPSAGQGEKLFF. DNA of the CDR3: TGCGCCAGCAGCCCCTCTGCCGGACAAGGTGAAAAACTGTTTTTT. The V call is TRBV5-1, the J call TRBJ1-4; the D gene is possibly TRBD1 (5 bases). Germline V gene data show CDR1 as SGHRS and CDR2 as YFSETQ. V was clipped by 4 bases and J by 7 bases, with 17 bases between them. The CDR3 loop spans 15 amino acids.

The V gene is TRBV5-1, the J gene TRBJ1-4; D call uncertain. The germline V gene has CDR1 SGHRS and CDR2 YFSETQ. The CDR3 sequence is 14 residues long. The V gene lost 0 bases and the J gene lost 3 bases, with 6 bases spanning the gap. In DNA, the CDR3 is TGCGCCAGCAGCTTGGGAGCGTCTAATGAAAAACTGTTTTTT. It translates to CASSLGASNEKLFF.